This TCR beta chain was retrieved from a study of neoadjuvant anti-PD-1 for oral cavity cancer. Study information: Patients mostly received three to four biweekly nivolumab doses at 3 mg/kg before surgery. Patients without progression received a fourth nivolumab dose around day 43, then surgical resection on days 50-56.

Trimming removed 7 bases from V and 10 bases from J, with 14 bases in between. Germline CDR1 is WSHSY and CDR2 is SAAADI. The CDR3 has 12 residues. The protocol was immunoSEQ multiplex PCR, while the TCRdb copy is restricted to in-frame clones and leaves out a portion. The sample records fewer than 20,000 clones, less than 75% being singletons. The gene calls are TRBV10-2 and TRBJ2-1, with unresolved D. The sample was PBMCs, taken before nivolumab (anti-PD-1) treatment. This receptor was obtained from a person aged 35-79 years with oral cavity squamous cell carcinoma. This CDR3 reads CASTRAMGEQFF. The CDR3 DNA sequence: TGCGCCAGCACAAGGGCGATGGGGGAGCAGTTCTTC.